The sequence of this T cell receptor beta chain was determined in a study of T cells in Graves' hyperthyroidism and ophthalmopathy. Turning to the study itself: Initial diagnosis, before any treatment, was when peripheral blood was collected.

A few counts support this clonotype. Amplified TCR beta CDR3 regions came from RNA transcripts. Initially, a first-round RT-PCR of the TCR CDR3 employed the HTBI primer set. TCRdb fed the multiplex PCR reads into MiXCR, producing one record per CDR3 protein. The sample consists of around 610,000 distinct CDR3 sequences, about 15% of them appearing once. Sequencing was performed on blood. The sequence was collected from a woman between 40 and 55 years old with Graves' ophthalmopathy.

The CDR3 DNA reads as TGTGCCACCAGTGATTTGTTCTCCGGAGATGACACAGATACGCAGTATTTT. Amino acid sequence: CATSDLFSGDDTDTQYF. The chain joins TRBV24-1 to TRBJ2-3; the D is unclear. There are 17 residues in the CDR3. Trimming removed 0 bases at V and 2 bases at J, with 14 bases between. The germline V gene encodes CDR1 KGHDR and CDR2 SFDVKD.